This T cell receptor (beta chain) is from a study of shared clonotypes between healthy human individuals. Study observations and caveats: The study's rarefaction showed incomplete sorted-subset sequencing despite large depth. Across four donors, naive CD4 shared about 5%, naive CD8 around 3.5%, memory CD4 about 2.5%, memory CD8 more than 0.35%.

Selected positively for CCR7 and CD45RO-negative, naive CD8 cells excluded terminally differentiated effector memory CD45RA+ cells. V was trimmed by 8 bases and J by 4 bases, leaving 26 bases between them. Germline V gives CDR1 MNHEY, CDR2 SMNVEV (reference sequence). The length of the CDR3 is 17 residues. As for this clone: The target antigen is unknown.

Approximately 30,000 T cell genomes (approximately 190 ng DNA) went into each sorted-subset replicate. The assay was immunoSEQ multiplex PCR, and TCRdb's table has in-frame clones only and misses some. This sample has under 850,000 clones, with 80% to 95% found just once. The clonotype originates from a man aged 25 to 45 in good health. The sample comprised naive CD8+ T cells sorted from blood. The J gene is TRBJ1-1, the V gene TRBV27, with D tentatively TRBD1 (6 bases). The CDR3 region has the DNA TGTGCCAGCCTTCGTCGTTTCGGACAGCTATTTGGCACTGAAGCTTTCTTT. It specifies CASLRRFGQLFGTEAFF.